These T cell receptor beta chains were read from a single sample in a study of post-analysis software for immune sequencing data. TCRdb called the PCR reads again in MiXCR, with one record for every CDR3 protein. The sample includes 800,000 to 950,000 distinct CDR3 sequences, 53% of them seen just once. The sample was blood. These receptors all stem from a girl between 10 and 17 years old with multiple sclerosis. The CDR3 runs from the conserved cysteine through the conserved F or W.

CDR3 protein,CDR3 length,J gene,V gene
CASLERAAKNIQYF,14,TRBJ2-4,TRBV6-6
CASSSVRAYEQYF,13,NA,TRBV12-3/TRBV12-4
CASSIDRGWDGYTF,14,TRBJ1-2,TRBV7-2
CSASSGGKDEQYF,13,TRBJ2-7,TRBV20-1
CSVGLGGGRISNEQFF,16,TRBJ2-1,TRBV29-1
CASSYSGTEGKGAYEQYF,18,TRBJ2-7,TRBV13
CSASMLAGVPEQYF,14,TRBJ2-7,TRBV20-1
CASSHNIWNTEAFF,14,TRBJ1-1,TRBV14
CASSKMRVLSSGANVLTF,18,TRBJ2-6,TRBV4-1
CSARGSGALGRGGIQETQYF,20,TRBJ2-5,TRBV20-1
CASSPNPSGRGNEQFF,16,TRBJ2-1,TRBV27
CSAWGRTSTDTQYF,14,TRBJ2-3,TRBV20-1
CASSLVGQGFHEQYF,15,TRBJ2-7,TRBV7-6
CASSLLWKGGDGYTF,15,TRBJ1-2,TRBV12-3/TRBV12-4
CSANRETYEQYF,12,NA,TRBV20-1
CASSQDYSYGYTF,13,TRBJ1-2,TRBV4-1
CSVFYVGRQGYEQYF,15,TRBJ2-7,TRBV29-1
CASSKTGTGGGEQFF,15,TRBJ2-1,TRBV7-2
CASSLLGSTEAFF,13,TRBJ1-1,TRBV5-1
CSARRQDQPQHF,12,TRBJ1-5,TRBV20-1
CSVEDGGLKNIQYF,14,TRBJ2-4,TRBV29-1
CSARDSDNYGYTF,13,TRBJ1-2,TRBV29-1
CASSRRTTGGSSYNEQFF,18,TRBJ2-1,TRBV5-1
CANSTQQETQYF,12,TRBJ2-5,TRBV9
CSVGWDSYNEQFF,13,TRBJ2-1,TRBV29-1
CASSPRQGEETDTQYF,16,TRBJ2-3,TRBV6-5
CACSPTGQGAFGYTF,15,TRBJ1-2,TRBV2
CASSQVGLTLPFF,13,TRBJ1-1,TRBV4-1